The 15 T cell receptor beta chains below come from one sample, sequenced in a study of CD8+ T cells in alopecia areata. Reverse transcribed after extraction, RNA yielded cDNA as the sequencing template. Clones were read by immunoSEQ multiplex PCR, and TCRdb kept only the in-frame ones, dropping some. The sample contains 90,000 to 150,000 clones, around 56% of which appear only once. Noted treatment: oral pan-JAK inhibitor, 5-10 mg twice daily. Sequencing was performed on CD4+ T cells sorted from blood, taken at week 4, from a patient treated with tofacitinib. These receptors were collected from a human donor with alopecia areata.

This clone was seen only once. The chain joins TRBV5-1 to TRBJ1-1; 7 positions match TRBD1. Germline CDR1 SGHRS, CDR2 YFSETQ. V lost 1 base to trimming and J lost 0 bases; unmatched junction nucleotides: 0. The CDR3 spans 14 residues. CDR3 residues: CASSLTGVNTEAFF. Here the CDR3 DNA reads TGCGCCAGCAGCTTGACAGGGGTGAACACTGAAGCTTTCTTT.

V usage is TRBV6-5 and J usage is TRBJ1-2, with D unclear. There are 14 residues in the CDR3. V was trimmed by 7 bases and J by 3 bases, leaving 15 bases between them. CDR1 and CDR2 (germline): MNHEY, SVGAGI. This CDR3 reads CASILQPSHYGYTF. The CDR3 DNA reads TGTGCCAGCATCCTACAGCCTAGTCACTATGGCTACACCTTC.

This clone occurred a few times. V gene TRBV18 combines with J gene TRBJ1-1; D gene ambiguous. V was clipped by 3 bases and J by 3 bases, with 11 bases between them. The CDR3 length is 14 residues. In germline, CDR1 is KGHSH, CDR2 LQKENI. Written as DNA, the CDR3 is TGTGCCAGCTCACCTATGCCCGTTTACACTGAAGCTTTCTTT. This codes for CASSPMPVYTEAFF.

This clone was picked up a small number of times. The V call is TRBV29-1, the J call TRBJ1-1, with TRBD1 matching 7 bases. Per the germline V gene, CDR1 is SQVTM and CDR2 is ANQGSEA. Germline trimming cut 6 bases from V and 4 bases from J; bases unmatched to any gene: 8. The CDR3 runs to 13 residues. The CDR3 nucleotides are TGCAGCGTCACCCGACAGGGCGGCACTGAAGCTTTCTTT. Its translation is CSVTRQGGTEAFF. The full variable domain, its missing parts supplied by reference TRBV29-1 and TRBJ1-1, is SAVISQKPSRDICQRGTSLTIQCQVDSQVTMMFWYRQQPGQSLTLIATANQGSEATYESGFVIDKFPISRPNLTFSTLTVSNMSPEDSSIYLCSVTRQGGTEAFFGQGTRLTVV.

The chain carries TRBV4-2 and TRBJ1-5, with no clear D. Per germline, CDR1 LGHNA and CDR2 YNFKEQ. V shed 1 base and J shed 1 base, with 14 bases lying between them. CDR3 length: 17 residues. The CDR3 DNA sequence: TGTGCCAGCAGCCAAGTCGGGCCTTTCGCGAGCAATCAGCCCCAGCATTTT. It encodes CASSQVGPFASNQPQHF.

The chain couples TRBV5-1 to TRBJ2-6; D gene unclear. Trimming took 0 bases from V and 3 from J, leaving 10 bases between them. The germline gives CDR1 SGHRS, CDR2 YFSETQ. The CDR3 has 16 residues. This CDR3 reads CASSLVTLRGANVLTF. The CDR3 nucleotides are TGCGCCAGCAGCTTGGTTACCCTCCGTGGGGCCAACGTCCTGACTTTC.

This clone was seen ten or more times. J is TRBJ2-1 and V is TRBV6-1; the D gene is possibly TRBD1 (7 bases). This CDR3 region has 15 residues. Germline V gene sequence: CDR1 MNHNS, CDR2 SASEGT. Trimming took 6 bases from V and 3 from J, leaving 15 bases between them. CDR3 loop: CASSRGDRNYNEQFF. CDR3 nucleotides: TGTGCCAGCAGCCGCGGGGACAGAAACTACAATGAGCAGTTCTTC.

The rearrangement joins TRBV25-1 to TRBJ1-2; D is uncertain. The length of the CDR3 is 14 residues. CDR1 and CDR2 from the germline V gene are MGHDK and SYGVNS. Deletions cut 0 bases from V and 2 bases from J, with 7 bases between. This chain's CDR3 is CASSEYGNNYGYTF. As DNA, the CDR3 is TGTGCCAGCAGTGAATACGGGAACAACTATGGCTACACCTTC.

The chain combines TRBV2 with TRBJ1-2; D is ambiguous. This CDR3 comprises 14 residues. V was trimmed by 5 bases and J by 8 bases, leaving 18 bases between them. CDR1 SNHLY and CDR2 FYNNEI come from the germline V gene. This chain's CDR3 is CASSPQEARGGYTF. CDR3 coding DNA: TGTGCCAGCAGTCCGCAGGAGGCGCGAGGAGGCTACACCTTC. Variable domain in full (rest from reference TRBV2 and TRBJ1-2): EPEVTQTPSHQVTQMGQEVILRCVPISNHLYFYWYRQILGQKVEFLVSFYNNEISEKSEIFDDQFSVERPDGSNFTLKIRSTKLEDSAMYFCASSPQEARGGYTFGSGTRLTVV.

This sequence joins TRBV7-6 and TRBJ2-7; 7 nucleotides agree with TRBD2. Germline CDR1 SGHVS, CDR2 FNYEAQ. CDR3 size: 16 residues. The trim removed 3 bases at V and 2 bases at J, leaving 10 bases unmatched. The CDR3 DNA reads as TGTGCCAGCAGCTTCAACTGGGAGGGTGAGGCCTACGAGCAGTACTTC. Its protein product is CASSFNWEGEAYEQYF.

V gene TRBV14 combines with J gene TRBJ2-7, with D possibly matching TRBD1 (5 bases). Trimming took 4 bases from V and 3 from J, leaving 7 bases between them. The CDR3 consists of 12 residues. CDR1 and CDR2 (germline): SGHDN, FVKESK. The CDR3 DNA is TGTGCCAGCAGCCTGGACATCTACGAGCAGTACTTC. The encoded protein is CASSLDIYEQYF.

The chain carries TRBV7-8 and TRBJ1-5; the D is unclear. The CDR3 covers 15 residues. Germline loops: CDR1 SGHVS, CDR2 FQNEAQ. Trimming stripped 2 bases from V and 2 bases from J, with 10 bases between. The CDR3 sequence: CASSLTLGGNQPQHF. The CDR3, as DNA: TGTGCCAGCAGCTTAACACTTGGAGGCAATCAGCCCCAGCATTTT.

CDR3 in amino acids: CASSPPSSYEQYF. The CDR3 DNA follows: TGTGCCAGCTCACCGCCTAGCTCCTACGAGCAGTACTTC. The chain carries TRBV18 and TRBJ2-7, with D unclear. Germline V gene sequence: CDR1 KGHSH, CDR2 LQKENI. With 3 bases removed from V and 0 bases from J, the gap between germline ends came to 6 bases. This CDR3 contains 13 residues.

The chain is built from TRBV9 and TRBJ1-1; D unresolved. The V end lost 6 bases, the J end lost 4 bases, and 13 bases lay between the germline ends. The CDR3 spans 13 residues. The germline gives CDR1 SGDLS, CDR2 YYNGEE. The CDR3 loop is CASTDAGSTEAFF. The CDR3 coding sequence is TGTGCCAGCACCGATGCAGGTTCCACTGAAGCTTTCTTT.

This clone appeared a few times. V is TRBV29-1 and J is TRBJ2-3; D remains unclear. The germline V gene has CDR1 SQVTM and CDR2 ANQGSEA. Trimming removed 8 bases at V and 6 bases at J, with 9 bases between. The CDR3 sequence is 10 residues long. The CDR3 is CSSSMDTQYF. The CDR3 nucleotides read TGCAGCTCCAGTATGGATACGCAGTATTTT.